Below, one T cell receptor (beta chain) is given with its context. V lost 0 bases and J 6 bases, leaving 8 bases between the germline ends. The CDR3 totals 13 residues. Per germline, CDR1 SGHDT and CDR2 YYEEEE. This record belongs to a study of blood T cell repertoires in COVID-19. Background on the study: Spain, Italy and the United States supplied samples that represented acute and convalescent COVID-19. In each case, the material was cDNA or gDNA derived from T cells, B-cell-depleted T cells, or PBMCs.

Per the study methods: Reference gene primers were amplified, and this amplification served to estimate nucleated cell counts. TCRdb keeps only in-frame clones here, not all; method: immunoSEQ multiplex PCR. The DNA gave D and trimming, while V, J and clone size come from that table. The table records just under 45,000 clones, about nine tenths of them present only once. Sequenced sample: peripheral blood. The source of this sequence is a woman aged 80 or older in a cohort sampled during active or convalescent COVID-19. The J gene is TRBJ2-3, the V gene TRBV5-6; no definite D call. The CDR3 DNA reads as TGTGCCAGCAGCTTGGGTCCCCCGGATACGCAGTATTTT. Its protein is CASSLGPPDTQYF.